This T cell receptor (beta chain) stems from a study of cytomegalovirus exposure and HLA in healthy donors. Study-wide points: TCR beta V- and J-gene trimming, according to a later analysis, was linked to a missense DCLRE1C variant. As confirmed in vitro, three CMV-associated chains were specific for CMV antigens. Data from an earlier analysis indicated that most TCR beta V segments were productive either about 87% or about 30% of the time. The authors listed approximately 150 TCR beta chains as cytomegalovirus-associated.

Amplification used 60 Vbeta primers and 13 Jbeta primers. TCRdb's table, derived via immunoSEQ multiplex PCR, lists solely in-frame clones and lacks some. The sample records around 170,000 clones, roughly 84% being singletons. Details on this clone: The target antigen is unknown.

CDR3 length equals 16 residues. Germline V gene sequence: CDR1 SGHNT, CDR2 YENEEA. Trimming pared 0 bases from V and 6 bases from J, leaving 16 bases between. V gene TRBV11-3 combines with J gene TRBJ2-3, with D possibly being TRBD1 (6 bases). The sequenced sample was PBMCs. The origin of this receptor is a woman aged 18-29 years in good health and CMV-seronegative. CDR3 residues: CASSLDGQTSGDTQYF. For the CDR3, the DNA is TGTGCCAGCAGCTTAGACGGACAGACCTCCGGGGATACGCAGTATTTT.